A selection of T cell receptor beta chains follows, all from one sample in a study of cytomegalovirus exposure and HLA in healthy donors. Assay: immunoSEQ multiplex PCR; the TCRdb copy retains only in-frame clones and omits some. This sample has 100,000 to 150,000 clones, with around 82% found just once. Sequencing was performed on PBMCs. These receptors originate from a female donor in good health and CMV-seronegative. Each CDR3 is given with its conserved first and last residue. The D gene is left open where the match is weak. Not every row has a clone size; where given, it reads once, few, many or a size class.

D: TRBD1; J: TRBJ2-7; V: TRBV10-1; size: -; CDR3: CASSETGQGGEQYF; DNA: TGCGCCAGCAGTGAGACGGGACAGGGAGGCGAGCAGTACTTC
D: -; J: TRBJ1-6; V: TRBV6-4; size: -; CDR3: CASSDWGVGQGSPLHF; DNA: TGTGCCAGCAGTGACTGGGGGGTCGGGCAAGGGTCACCCCTCCACTTT
D: -; J: TRBJ2-7; V: TRBV27; size: -; CDR3: CASRTAGPLAYEQYF; DNA: TGTGCCAGCAGAACCGCGGGACCGTTAGCCTACGAGCAGTACTTC
D: -; J: TRBJ2-3; V: TRBV7-8; size: -; CDR3: CASSLALTVSNTDTQYF; DNA: TGTGCCAGCAGCTTAGCGCTGACAGTATCCAACACAGATACGCAGTATTTT
D: TRBD1; J: TRBJ2-5; V: TRBV30; size: -; CDR3: CAWVYRGASETQYF; DNA: TGTGCCTGGGTTTACAGGGGCGCCTCAGAGACCCAGTACTTC
D: TRBD1; J: TRBJ2-3; V: TRBV10-3; size: -; CDR3: CAISDRASTDTQYF; DNA: TGTGCCATCAGCGACAGGGCTAGCACAGATACGCAGTATTTT
D: TRBD1; J: TRBJ1-2; V: TRBV15; size: -; CDR3: CATSRDRQGYGYTF; DNA: TGTGCCACCAGCAGAGATCGACAGGGTTATGGCTACACCTTC
D: -; J: TRBJ1-2; V: TRBV16; size: few; CDR3: CASSQSKDIYGYTF; DNA: TGTGCCAGCAGCCAATCCAAGGACATCTATGGCTACACCTTC
D: TRBD1; J: TRBJ2-2; V: TRBV2; size: -; CDR3: CASREEGGQVTGELFF; DNA: TGTGCCAGCAGAGAGGAAGGGGGACAGGTTACCGGGGAGCTGTTTTTT
D: TRBD1; J: TRBJ1-2; V: TRBV27; size: -; CDR3: CASSSHGQGNYGYTF; DNA: TGTGCCAGCAGTTCCCACGGACAGGGGAACTATGGCTACACCTTC
D: -; J: TRBJ1-2; V: TRBV5-1; size: -; CDR3: CASSEGLGYGYTF; DNA: TGCGCCAGCAGCGAAGGACTGGGCTATGGCTACACCTTC
D: -; J: TRBJ1-1; V: TRBV5-1; size: once; CDR3: CATRRGPLTEAFF; DNA: TGCGCCACCCGGCGGGGGCCGCTCACTGAAGCTTTCTTT
D: -; J: TRBJ1-1; V: TRBV6-4; size: -; CDR3: CASRGVRPLPNTEAFF; DNA: TGTGCCAGCAGAGGAGTTAGACCATTACCGAACACTGAAGCTTTCTTT
D: TRBD2; J: TRBJ2-5; V: TRBV6-1; size: few; CDR3: CASSEGVRASGAQETQYF; DNA: TGTGCCAGCAGTGAAGGGGTGCGGGCTAGCGGGGCCCAAGAGACCCAGTACTTC
D: -; J: TRBJ2-7; V: TRBV7-9; size: once; CDR3: CASSPALGVRGQYF; DNA: TGTGCCAGCAGCCCCGCCCTAGGAGTACGAGGGCAGTACTTC
D: -; J: TRBJ1-6; V: TRBV30; size: -; CDR3: CAWSRDIHPLHF; DNA: TGTGCCTGGAGTAGGGACATCCACCCCCTCCACTTT
D: TRBD2; J: TRBJ2-3; V: TRBV7-8; size: -; CDR3: CASSLRGGADTQYF; DNA: TGTGCCAGCAGCTTACGCGGGGGGGCAGATACGCAGTATTTT
D: -; J: TRBJ2-2; V: TRBV30; size: -; CDR3: CAWSGDPAWTGELFF; DNA: TGTGCCTGGAGTGGAGATCCCGCGTGGACCGGGGAGCTGTTTTTT
D: -; J: TRBJ1-1; V: TRBV18; size: -; CDR3: CASSPGVSNTEAFF; DNA: TGTGCCAGCTCACCCGGGGTCTCGAACACTGAAGCTTTCTTT
D: TRBD1; J: TRBJ1-5; V: TRBV9; size: -; CDR3: CASSPQGDGNQPQHF; DNA: TGTGCCAGCAGCCCACAGGGGGATGGCAATCAGCCCCAGCATTTT
D: TRBD1; J: TRBJ2-1; V: TRBV7-8; size: -; CDR3: CASSFLGTGAENEQFF; DNA: TGTGCCAGCAGCTTTCTTGGGACAGGGGCGGAGAATGAGCAGTTCTTC
D: -; J: TRBJ1-2; V: TRBV28; size: -; CDR3: CASSLMGGPPYGYTF; DNA: TGTGCCAGCAGTTTAATGGGAGGGCCTCCCTATGGCTACACCTTC
D: -; J: TRBJ2-7; V: TRBV10-2; size: -; CDR3: CASCTGGYEQYF; DNA: TGCGCCAGCTGTACCGGGGGATACGAGCAGTACTTC
D: -; J: TRBJ2-5; V: TRBV30; size: -; CDR3: CACEQTETQYF; DNA: TGTGCCTGTGAACAGACAGAGACCCAGTACTTC
D: -; J: TRBJ2-2; V: TRBV7-7; size: -; CDR3: CASSLGPPWGRNTGELFF; DNA: TGTGCTAGCAGCTTAGGACCACCTTGGGGCCGAAACACCGGGGAGCTGTTTTTT
D: -; J: TRBJ1-5; V: TRBV9; size: -; CDR3: CASSVQGSNQPQHF; DNA: TGTGCCAGCAGCGTACAGGGCAGCAATCAGCCCCAGCATTTT
D: -; J: TRBJ2-7; V: TRBV5-5; size: -; CDR3: CASSLSSPVSYEQYF; DNA: TGTGCCAGCAGCTTGTCTAGTCCGGTCTCCTACGAGCAGTACTTC
D: TRBD2; J: TRBJ2-7; V: TRBV6-6; size: -; CDR3: CASSYLLAGGYEQYF; DNA: TGTGCCAGCAGTTACTTACTAGCGGGAGGCTACGAGCAGTACTTC
D: -; J: TRBJ1-4; V: TRBV4-2; size: -; CDR3: CASSPPSTGVEEKLFF; DNA: TGTGCCAGCAGCCCCCCCTCGACCGGGGTAGAGGAAAAACTGTTTTTT
D: TRBD1; J: TRBJ1-5; V: TRBV6-1; size: -; CDR3: CASSYQGVNQPQHF; DNA: TGTGCCAGCAGTTATCAGGGGGTCAATCAGCCCCAGCATTTT
D: -; J: TRBJ1-2; V: TRBV5-1; size: -; CDR3: CASSLEATGSYGYTF; DNA: TGCGCCAGCAGCTTGGAAGCGACAGGCAGCTATGGCTACACCTTC
D: TRBD1; J: TRBJ2-1; V: TRBV5-1; size: -; CDR3: CASRPGQGHYNEQFF; DNA: TGCGCCAGCCGCCCGGGACAGGGCCACTACAATGAGCAGTTCTTC